One sample yielded the 13 T cell receptor beta chains listed below, sequenced in a study of blood T cells in healthy people across ages. Sample-barcoded 5' priming and a J-beta primer mix drove a second PCR of roughly 7 to 11 cycles. MiXCR, run by TCRdb on the 5' RACE reads, gives a single entry per CDR3 protein. The table records about 1.8 million distinct CDR3 sequences, around half of them present only once. The source material was blood. The receptors derive from a woman between 35 and 50 years old in good health.

This clonotype was seen a few times. The gene calls are TRBV5-1 and TRBJ2-5; 11 nucleotides line up with TRBD2. V was pared by 5 bases and J by 3 bases, with 18 bases of the junction left unmatched. The germline V gene has CDR1 SGHRS and CDR2 YFSETQ. CDR3 length: 19 amino acids. As DNA, the CDR3 is TGCGCCAGCAGAAGTCTTAGCGGGGGGGCTTCTCCCTCAAAAGAGACCCAGTACTTC. Amino acid sequence: CASRSLSGGASPSKETQYF.

This clonotype was seen a few times. V usage is TRBV29-1 and J usage is TRBJ1-4; D possibly corresponds to TRBD1 (6 bases). Trimming shortened V by 7 bases and J by 8 bases, and 11 bases separated the two germline ends. The CDR3 loop spans 11 amino acids. The germline CDR1 and CDR2 sequences are SQVTM and ANQGSEA. CDR3 in DNA: TGCAGCGCCCGCCAGGGGGAAAAACTGTTTTTT. As protein: CSARQGEKLFF.

There are a few counts of this clonotype. V gene TRBV7-8 combines with J gene TRBJ2-1; 7 bases fit TRBD1. Germline V CDR1 and CDR2: SGHVS, FQNEAQ. The V and J ends lost 7 bases and 5 bases, in that order; junction bases with no gene match: 11. There are 15 residues in the CDR3. The CDR3 sequence is CASTPGQALNNEQFF. The CDR3 region has the DNA TGTGCCAGCACCCCCGGACAGGCGCTGAACAATGAGCAGTTCTTC.

In its sample, this clonotype was seen a few times. The rearrangement joins TRBV9 to TRBJ2-1; a weak D match, TRBD1 (5 bases). The CDR3 loop spans 12 amino acids. Between the trimmed V and J ends, which lost 4 bases and 10 bases, there was a span of 12 bases. Germline V gene data show CDR1 as SGDLS and CDR2 as YYNGEE. DNA for the CDR3: TGTGCCAGCAGCCAGGGTATGGGCGAGCAGTTCTTC. Its translation: CASSQGMGEQFF.

The V call is TRBV5-1, the J call TRBJ1-3; D remains unclear. The V end was cut by 0 bases, the J end by 3 bases, with 7 bases between. Germline CDR1 and CDR2: SGHRS and YFSETQ. The CDR3 runs 14 residues. CDR3 coding DNA: TGCGCCAGCAGCTTGGCTGCCAGTGGAAACACCATATATTTT. Translating it yields CASSLAASGNTIYF.

Worth noting for this clonotype: A junction end diverges from the germline sequence, so it may reflect a read error. CDR3 bases: TGCAGTGCTGGAGATCACCTCTATGGCTACACCTTC. This codes for CSAGDHLYGYTF. The V call is TRBV20-1, the J call TRBJ1-2, with D unclear. There are 12 residues in the CDR3. From germline, CDR1 is DFQATT and CDR2 SNEGSKA (reference sequence).

The rearrangement uses TRBV6-6 and TRBJ2-1, with a possible D match to TRBD1 (6 bases). V shed 4 bases and J shed 9 bases, with 13 bases lying between them. This CDR3 spans 13 amino acids. The germline V gene encodes CDR1 MNHNY and CDR2 SVGAGI (reference sequence). In nucleotides, the CDR3 is TGTGCCAGCAGTTCCACAGGGCTAGGTGAGCAGTTCTTC. Protein product: CASSSTGLGEQFF.

This clonotype was seen only a few times. The chain has TRBV15 and TRBJ2-1, with unresolved D. The CDR3 loop spans 13 amino acids. CDR1 and CDR2 (germline): LNHNV, YYDKDF (reference sequence). V was trimmed by 4 bases and J by 0 bases, leaving 4 bases between them. CDR3 sequence reads: CATSKPSYNEQFF. CDR3 coding DNA: TGTGCCACCAGCAAGCCCTCCTACAATGAGCAGTTCTTC.

The rearrangement joins TRBV7-2 to TRBJ2-1, with TRBD2 matching 8 bases. CDR1 SGHTA and CDR2 FQGNSA come from the germline V gene. The CDR3 has 16 amino acids. Trimming removed 6 bases from V and 7 bases from J; junction bases left unmatched: 14. The CDR3 reads CASSRAGGNYGNEQFF. In DNA form, the CDR3 reads TGTGCCAGCAGTAGGGCGGGGGGTAATTACGGGAATGAGCAGTTCTTC.

This clonotype showed up just a few times. V usage is TRBV6-4 and J usage is TRBJ2-1, with 10 bases lining up with TRBD2. The CDR3 covers 14 residues. Unmatched junction bases numbered 6, after V lost 4 bases and J lost 9 bases. CDR1 is MRHNA, CDR2 SNTAGT, per germline. DNA for the CDR3: TGTGCCAGCAGTGTACTAGCGGGGTCGGGTGAGCAGTTCTTC. Amino acids: CASSVLAGSGEQFF.

The chain links TRBV4-2 to TRBJ1-1; 8 bases are a match to TRBD1. CDR1 is LGHNA and CDR2 is YNFKEQ in the germline V gene. The CDR3 runs 14 residues. V lost 3 bases, J lost 4 bases, and 4 bases stayed unmatched. Here the CDR3 reads CASSHVTGGTEAFF. Written as DNA, the CDR3 is TGTGCCAGCAGCCACGTAACAGGGGGCACTGAAGCTTTCTTT.

This clonotype was seen a few times. The chain links TRBV4-3 to TRBJ2-1; 10 nucleotides align to TRBD2. The CDR3 is made up of 16 amino acids. The V segment lost 0 bases and the J segment 7 bases; nucleotides outside the gene matches: 6. Germline V gene sequence: CDR1 LGHNA, CDR2 YSLEER. The CDR3 reads CASSQDIGLAANEQFF. CDR3 sequence (DNA): TGCGCCAGCAGCCAAGATATCGGACTAGCGGCAAATGAGCAGTTCTTC.

The count of this clonotype is one. V gene TRBV6-5 combines with J gene TRBJ2-2; 7 nucleotides align to TRBD2. V lost 4 bases, J lost 3 bases, and 5 bases stayed unmatched. This CDR3 comprises 15 residues. The germline CDR1 and CDR2 sequences are MNHEY and SVGAGI. This chain's CDR3 is CASSFDRGDTGELFF. CDR3 DNA: TGTGCCAGCAGTTTCGATCGGGGGGACACCGGGGAGCTGTTTTTT.